This TCR beta chain derives from a study of T cell repertoires in cytomegalovirus infection. Study-level information: Epitope selection comprised recently identified HLA-C-restricted CMV epitopes and well-studied HLA-B-restricted CMV epitopes. Matching HLA type and CMV infection were both indicated by public TCR beta signatures.

V lost 1 base and J 9 bases, leaving 10 bases between the germline ends. CDR1 is MDHEN, CDR2 SYDVKM, per germline. This CDR3 region has 14 residues. About this clonotype: Its antigen is not known.

Study-level findings and limits: HLA-C-restricted CMV clonotypes gave the most frequent clonotype in two of eight donors.

TCRdb re-derived calls from the reads in MiXCR, one entry per CDR3 protein. This table holds around 900,000 distinct CDR3 sequences, roughly 30% found once. This chain links TRBV28 with TRBJ1-6; maybe TRBD1 (5 bases). Here the sequenced sample was cultured CD8+ T cells from PBMCs, taken from culture after CMV antigen stimulation. This TCR was sampled from a human donor in good health (CMV status not recorded). Some clones in this sample may be carry-over from other donors' samples. The CDR3 loop is CASSLSGLGSPLHF. DNA for the CDR3: TGTGCCAGCAGTTTATCAGGGTTAGGTTCACCCCTCCACTTT.